The 5 T cell receptor beta chains given below trace back to one sample, sequenced in a study of shared clonotypes between healthy human individuals. Method: immunoSEQ multiplex PCR; TCRdb's copy keeps in-frame clones and lacks some. The sample contains some 1,100,000 clones, about 84% of which appear only once. Sequencing was done on a sample of memory CD4+ T cells from PBMCs. The subset was: CD45RA-negative fraction. The receptors come from a man younger than 30 in good health. Some clones in this sample may be carry-over from other donors' samples.

The V call is TRBV6-1, the J call TRBJ1-5, with a possible D match to TRBD1 (5 bases). The CDR3 is 17 residues long. Trimming removed 3 bases at V and 6 bases at J, with 21 bases between. Germline V gene data show CDR1 as MNHNS and CDR2 as SASEGT. CDR3 sequence: CASSDLQGDSTIQPQHF. As DNA, the CDR3 is TGTGCCAGCAGTGATCTCCAGGGAGACTCCACCATTCAGCCCCAGCATTTT.

The rearrangement uses TRBV19 and TRBJ2-7, with D tentatively TRBD1 (6 bases). The CDR3 extends over 14 amino acids. Germline CDR1 and CDR2: LNHDA and SQIVND (reference sequence). The germline V and J ends were trimmed by 6 bases and 0 bases, with 12 bases remaining between them. CDR3 DNA: TGTGCCAGTAGCGGAACAGGGTACTCCTACGAGCAGTACTTC. Protein product: CASSGTGYSYEQYF.

In this sample, this clone turned up a few times. The chain recombines TRBV7-3 with TRBJ1-1; D is perhaps TRBD1 (5 bases). The CDR3 has 14 residues. Germline lookup yields CDR1 SGHTA and CDR2 FQGTGA. V lost 4 bases and J lost 2, with 11 bases in between. This CDR3 reads CASSSTVYNTEAFF. The CDR3 DNA follows: TGTGCCAGCAGCTCGACAGTATATAACACTGAAGCTTTCTTT.

The chain uses TRBV4-1 and TRBJ2-5; D may be TRBD2 (5 bases). The J call may be faulty, since TRBJ2-7 better matches the DNA end. The germline CDR1 and CDR2 sequences are MGHRA and YSYEKL. This CDR3 has 14 amino acids. CDR3 in amino acids: CASSQKGLAGEQYF. The CDR3 region has the DNA TGCGCCAGCAGCCAAAAGGGCCTCGCGGGCGAGCAGTACTTC.

This chain joins TRBV28 and TRBJ1-5, with D uncertain. CDR1 and CDR2 (germline): MDHEN, SYDVKM. Trimming cost V 3 bases and J 4 bases, with 10 bases left between them. This CDR3 has 14 residues. The CDR3 spells CASSFIAPNQPQHF. CDR3 bases: TGTGCCAGCAGTTTCATCGCGCCGAATCAGCCCCAGCATTTT.